The 6 T cell receptor beta chains below all came from one sample that was sequenced in a study of PD-L1 blockade in urothelial cancer. Clones were sequenced by immunoSEQ multiplex PCR, and TCRdb holds only the in-frame ones, with some missing. The table includes about 100,000 clones, around 90% detected once. This specimen consisted of PBMCs, obtained around atezolizumab (anti-PD-L1) treatment. The receptors here all came from a woman of 80 years or more with urothelial cancer.

This clone was seen more than once but under ten times. The rearrangement links TRBV19 to TRBJ1-1; D is undetermined. Per germline, CDR1 LNHDA and CDR2 SQIVND (reference sequence). The V end lost 10 bases, the J end lost 5 bases, and 20 bases lay between the germline ends. The CDR3 is 14 residues long. The CDR3 sequence is CATMINNPRTEAFF. The DNA of the CDR3 is TGTGCCACCATGATAAATAACCCTCGGACTGAAGCTTTCTTT. Variable domain in full (rest from reference TRBV19 and TRBJ1-1): DGGITQSPKYLFRKEGQNVTLSCEQNLNHDAMYWYRQDPGQGLRLIYYSQIVNDFQKGDIAEGYSVSREKKESFPLTVTSAQKNPTAFYLCATMINNPRTEAFFGQGTRLTVV.

The chain carries TRBV28 and TRBJ1-5, with D possibly matching TRBD1 (6 bases). V lost 7 bases and J lost 7, with 17 bases in between. The germline CDR1 and CDR2 sequences are MDHEN and SYDVKM. This CDR3 is built from 14 residues. CDR3 in DNA: TGTGCCAGCATCAGAGGGGGAGTTGGGCAGCCCCAGCATTTT. It is translated as CASIRGGVGQPQHF.

The chain links TRBV28 to TRBJ1-4, with 8 bases aligning to TRBD1. In germline, CDR1 is MDHEN, CDR2 SYDVKM. This CDR3 spans 15 amino acids. V gave up 5 bases and J gave up 5 bases; unmatched junction bases: 7. CDR3 DNA: TGTGCCAGCAGTCCAACAGGGGGAGGAAATGAAAAACTGTTTTTT. It yields the protein CASSPTGGGNEKLFF. The whole variable domain, filled in from reference TRBV28 and TRBJ1-4, reads DVKVTQSSRYLVKRTGEKVFLECVQDMDHENMFWYRQDPGLGLRLIYFSYDVKMKEKGDIPEGYSVSREKKERFSLILESASTNQTSMYLCASSPTGGGNEKLFFGSGTQLSVL.

The chain joins TRBV27 to TRBJ1-2, with TRBD1 matching over 10 bases. With 6 bases clipped from V and 7 bases from J, the junction kept 5 bases outside the gene matches. This CDR3 is built from 13 residues. Germline values: CDR1 MNHEY, CDR2 SMNVEV (reference sequence). This CDR3 is CASSGTGDGGYTF. DNA for the CDR3: TGTGCCAGCAGCGGGACAGGGGATGGTGGCTACACCTTC.

This chain connects TRBV5-4 to TRBJ1-1; the D is unclear. The V and J ends lost 0 bases and 0 bases respectively, with 6 bases between them. Germline V lookup: CDR1 SGHNT, CDR2 YYREEE (reference sequence). CDR3 length: 14 residues. Here the CDR3 DNA reads TGTGCCAGCAGCTTGGCTCAGATGAACACTGAAGCTTTCTTT. Amino acid sequence: CASSLAQMNTEAFF.

CDR3: CASSVPPTLRGKNCFF. The CDR3, as DNA: TGTGCCAGCAGTGTACCCCCGACATTAAGGGGGAAGAACTGTTTTTTT. The chain recombines TRBV2 with TRBJ1-4; D may be TRBD1 (6 bases). This CDR3 contains 16 residues. The germline V gene has CDR1 SNHLY and CDR2 FYNNEI. Between the trimmed V and J ends, which lost 4 bases and 17 bases, there was a span of 29 bases.